This TCR beta chain is from a study of blood T cells in healthy people across ages. Study information: In model experiments, template switching was able to capture about one barcoded beta molecule for every two T cells that were present.

V gave up 4 bases and J gave up 0 bases, with 16 bases separating them. Germline values: CDR1 SEHNR, CDR2 FQNEAQ (reference sequence). CDR3 length: 17 amino acids. The table lists this clonotype with a few counts. Its antigen is as yet unknown. At least 5.5 micrograms of total RNA were extracted per sample. Findings and limits, study-wide: Unknown donor CMV status possibly confounded expanded clonotype changes.

A second PCR, run for about 6 to 11 cycles, used a sample-barcoded 5' primer plus a J-beta primer mix. Each cDNA molecule was tagged by a template-switch adaptor that had 12 random nucleotides. Via MiXCR, TCRdb re-called the 5' RACE reads, giving one row per CDR3 protein. There are over a million distinct CDR3 sequences in the sample; 35% to 45% occur only once, and less than 8% lies in the top ten. The source is a woman between 18 and 29 years old in good health. This rearrangement joins TRBV7-9 to TRBJ2-1; D assignment may be TRBD1 or TRBD2 (6 bases each). The source material was blood. The CDR3 DNA reads as TGTGCCAGCAGCTGGGGGGCCCCGACTTCCTCCTACAATGAGCAGTTCTTC. As protein: CASSWGAPTSSYNEQFF. The full variable domain, rest sourced from reference TRBV7-9 and TRBJ2-1, is DTGVSQNPRHKITKRGQNVTFRCDPISEHNRLYWYRQTLGQGPEFLTYFQNEAQLEKSRLLSDRFSAERPKGSFSTLEIQRTEQGDSAMYLCASSWGAPTSSYNEQFFGPGTRLTVL.